This is a list of T cell receptor beta chains from one sample in a study of identifying expanded T cells in peripheral blood. Assay: immunoSEQ multiplex PCR; the TCRdb copy retains only in-frame clones and omits some. This repertoire shows some 90,000 clones, approximately 86% found once; its top ten account for over 5%. The specimen sequenced was blood. All receptors come from a person aged 18 to 75 in good health. Each CDR3 is given with its conserved first and last residue. The D gene is left open where the match is weak. Size is stated for part of the rows, as once, few or many counts, or as a class when the clone is expanded.

cdr3_aa	cdr3_nt	clone_size	v_call	j_call	d_call	cdr3_length
CASRYGGDEQYF	TGTGCCAGCAGGTACGGGGGCGACGAGCAGTACTTC	-	TRBV2	TRBJ2-7	-	12
CASSFTANTEAFF	TGCGCCAGCAGTTTTACAGCGAACACTGAAGCTTTCTTT	few	TRBV5-1	TRBJ1-1	-	13
CASSYSLQGATEGYTF	TGTGCCAGCAGTTACTCGTTACAGGGGGCGACGGAGGGCTACACCTTC	once	TRBV6-6	TRBJ1-2	TRBD1	16
CAWSGTGPYYGYTF	TGTGCCTGGAGTGGGACAGGGCCCTACTATGGCTACACCTTC	-	TRBV30	TRBJ1-2	TRBD1	14
CASSPSRWGDTDTQYF	TGTGCCAGCAGCCCCTCCCGGTGGGGGGACACAGATACGCAGTATTTT	-	TRBV7-3	TRBJ2-3	-	16
CASTTGRAVMNTEAFF	TGTGCCAGCACGACAGGACGGGCAGTTATGAACACTGAAGCTTTCTTT	-	TRBV5-6	TRBJ1-1	-	16
CASSLGTGAVYEQYF	TGCGCCAGCAGCCTTGGGACAGGGGCTGTCTACGAGCAGTACTTC	-	TRBV4-3	TRBJ2-7	TRBD1	15
CASSYSRQGNSPLHF	TGTGCCAGCAGTTACTCGAGGCAGGGTAACTCACCCCTCCACTTT	-	TRBV6-5	TRBJ1-6	-	15
CASTGGLGTDTQYF	TGTGCCAGCACCGGGGGCCTGGGGACAGATACGCAGTATTTT	-	TRBV5-4	TRBJ2-3	-	14
CASSARREQPQHF	TGTGCCAGCAGCGCGAGAAGGGAGCAGCCCCAGCATTTT	-	TRBV7-9	TRBJ1-5	-	13
CARSLPTGDEKLFF	TGTGCCAGAAGCTTGCCGACAGGGGATGAAAAACTGTTTTTT	few	TRBV5-3	TRBJ1-4	TRBD1	14
CASSLLIAGPTNTEAFF	TGCGCCAGCAGCTTGCTTATTGCAGGTCCGACGAACACTGAAGCTTTCTTT	-	TRBV5-1	TRBJ1-1	-	17
CASSPGTGSNQPQHF	TGTGCCAGCAGCCCCGGGACAGGGAGCAATCAGCCCCAGCATTTT	-	TRBV5-4	TRBJ1-5	TRBD1	15
CASSVTGSQETQYF	TGTGCCAGCAGCGTTACAGGGTCTCAAGAGACCCAGTACTTC	-	TRBV9	TRBJ2-5	-	14
CACQQGLIFNTEAFF	TGTGCCTGCCAACAGGGTCTAATATTTAACACTGAAGCTTTCTTT	-	TRBV30	TRBJ1-1	-	15
CASSQERFGDGYTF	TGCGCCAGCAGCCAAGAAAGGTTTGGGGACGGCTACACCTTC	-	TRBV4-3	TRBJ1-2	-	14
CASSYHLGRVGEAFF	TGTGCCAGCAGTTACCACCTGGGCAGGGTGGGTGAAGCTTTCTTT	-	TRBV6-5	TRBJ1-1	-	15
CARGTGNYNEQFF	TGTGCCAGGGGGACAGGGAACTACAATGAGCAGTTCTTC	once	TRBV2	TRBJ2-1	TRBD1	13
CATSKARLLWDTEAFF	TGTGCCACCAGCAAAGCTCGCCTCCTGTGGGACACTGAAGCTTTCTTT	-	TRBV15	TRBJ1-1	-	16
CAISEVQGYGNTIYF	TGTGCCATCAGTGAAGTACAGGGTTATGGAAACACCATATATTTT	-	TRBV10-3	TRBJ1-3	-	15
CAISESVQTLTNYGYTF	TGTGCCATCAGTGAGTCAGTACAGACTCTGACTAACTATGGCTACACCTTC	-	TRBV10-3	TRBJ1-2	-	17
CASSSGTTYGYTF	TGCGCCAGCAGCTCTGGGACAACCTATGGCTACACCTTC	-	TRBV5-1	TRBJ1-2	-	13
CASSQGTRGAYTDTQYF	TGCGCCAGCAGCCAAGGAACGCGGGGGGCCTACACAGATACGCAGTATTTT	-	TRBV4-1	TRBJ2-3	TRBD2	17
CASRRGGLNTEAFF	TGCGCCAGCAGGCGTGGTGGCTTGAACACTGAAGCTTTCTTT	-	TRBV5-1	TRBJ1-1	-	14
CASSSGVYEQFF	TGTGCCAGCAGTTCAGGGGTATATGAGCAGTTCTTC	-	TRBV5-6	TRBJ2-1	-	12
CASSQEVEGRYGYTF	TGCGCCAGCAGCCAAGAAGTTGAAGGCCGGTACGGCTACACCTTC	few	TRBV4-3	TRBJ1-2	-	15